The 15 T cell receptor beta chains below all came from one sample that was sequenced in a study of T cell changes during pregnancy in multiple sclerosis. Assay: immunoSEQ multiplex PCR; the TCRdb copy retains only in-frame clones and omits some. Here the sample spans about 56,000 clones, roughly 89% being singletons. Sequencing was carried out using peripheral blood from another person, used as feeder cells. These receptors all come from a human donor whose cells served as feeder cells for cultures in a pregnancy study.

The chain carries TRBV9 and TRBJ2-7, with TRBD2 as a possible D gene (6 bases). The CDR3 covers 15 residues. The V end lost 4 bases, the J end lost 1 base, and 15 bases lay between the germline ends. Germline CDR1 and CDR2: SGDLS and YYNGEE. The CDR3 region is CASSSSGGDSYEQYF. The CDR3 DNA reads TGTGCCAGCAGCTCCTCTGGCGGGGATTCCTACGAGCAGTACTTC.

This clone was recorded only once. The rearrangement joins TRBV28 to TRBJ1-5; D ambiguous. This CDR3 contains 12 residues. Trimming removed 8 bases from V and 4 bases from J, with 9 bases in between. Germline loops: CDR1 MDHEN, CDR2 SYDVKM. DNA of the CDR3: TGTGCCAGCGGGGTGAGGAATCAGCCCCAGCATTTT. Protein product: CASGVRNQPQHF.

V is TRBV9 and J is TRBJ2-7, with 8 nucleotides matching TRBD1. With V trimmed by 3 bases and J by 5 bases, 10 bases remained unmatched. In germline, CDR1 is SGDLS, CDR2 YYNGEE. The length of the CDR3 is 15 residues. In DNA form, the CDR3 reads TGTGCCAGCAGCGGGGGAGGACAGGGCGCCGACGAGCAGTACTTC. Amino acid sequence: CASSGGGQGADEQYF.

This clone was detected a few times. V is TRBV5-1 and J is TRBJ2-1; D may match TRBD1 or TRBD2 (5 bases each). Germline assignment: CDR1 SGHRS and CDR2 YFSETQ. This CDR3 has 15 residues. Trimming cost V 2 bases and J 9 bases, with 18 bases left between them. The CDR3 spells CASSLIQGSRGEQFF. The CDR3 bases are TGCGCCAGCAGCTTAATCCAGGGTAGTCGGGGTGAGCAGTTCTTC.

This rearrangement joins TRBV27 to TRBJ2-2; D is unresolved. The germline V gene encodes CDR1 MNHEY and CDR2 SMNVEV (reference sequence). The CDR3 covers 12 residues. The V and J ends lost 3 bases and 6 bases respectively, with 5 bases between them. This chain's CDR3 is CASSFRAGELFF. The CDR3 bases are TGTGCCAGCAGTTTTCGCGCCGGGGAGCTGTTTTTT.

This chain joins TRBV19 and TRBJ2-2, with TRBD2 matching over 10 bases. CDR3 size: 18 residues. V lost 1 base and J lost 3; bases outside the gene matches: 8. CDR1 and CDR2 (germline): LNHDA, SQIVND (reference sequence). The CDR3 sequence: CASSIGASGSFYTGELFF. CDR3 sequence (DNA): TGTGCCAGTAGTATAGGGGCTAGCGGGAGTTTTTACACCGGGGAGCTGTTTTTT.

This chain uses TRBV6-1 with TRBJ1-6; D remains ambiguous. CDR3 length: 15 amino acids. Trimming left V 2 bases short and J 7 bases short, with 12 bases between. The germline CDR1 and CDR2 sequences are MNHNS and SASEGT. CDR3 in amino acids: CASSERLSGNSPLHF. The CDR3 DNA follows: TGTGCCAGCAGTGAACGCCTAAGCGGGAATTCACCCCTCCACTTT.

This clone was detected only a few times. V usage is TRBV5-1 and J usage is TRBJ2-7; D gene unclear. The germline V gene has CDR1 SGHRS and CDR2 YFSETQ. V was shortened by 0 bases and J by 6 bases, with 13 bases between the two germline ends. The CDR3 contains 14 residues. CDR3 sequence (DNA): TGCGCCAGCAGCTTGGAGGCAGGTCCCCGCGAGCAGTACTTC. Its translation: CASSLEAGPREQYF.

This chain uses TRBV27 with TRBJ2-7, with 10 bases lining up with TRBD2. Germline CDR1 MNHEY, CDR2 SMNVEV (reference sequence). CDR3 size: 17 residues. V lost 1 base to trimming and J lost 0 bases; unmatched junction nucleotides: 6. The CDR3 region is CASSLFRTSGPSYEQYF. As DNA, the CDR3 is TGTGCCAGCAGTTTATTTCGGACTAGCGGTCCCTCCTACGAGCAGTACTTC.

V and J are TRBV19 and TRBJ2-5; 7 bases line up with TRBD2. The CDR3 runs to 19 residues. Per germline, CDR1 LNHDA and CDR2 SQIVND (reference sequence). V lost 3 bases, J lost 1 base, and 17 bases stayed unmatched. The CDR3 region is CASSMEASGVEMRQETQYF. The DNA for the CDR3 is TGTGCCAGTAGTATGGAGGCTAGCGGAGTCGAGATGCGCCAAGAGACCCAGTACTTC.

The gene calls are TRBV2 and TRBJ1-2; D possibly corresponds to TRBD1 (6 bases). CDR1 is SNHLY and CDR2 is FYNNEI in the germline V gene. CDR3 size: 13 residues. V lost 11 bases and J lost 5, with 18 bases in between. CDR3 sequence (DNA): TGTGCCGGGGGAGGGGGGTTACAATATGGCTACACCTTC. Protein: CAGGGGLQYGYTF.

The V and J genes are TRBV5-6 and TRBJ1-1; D is unclear. V was pared by 2 bases and J by 6 bases, with 11 bases between. The CDR3 has 13 residues. Per germline, CDR1 SGHDT and CDR2 YYEEEE. CDR3 in amino acids: CASSFSAGAEAFF. CDR3 DNA: TGTGCCAGCAGCTTTTCCGCGGGCGCTGAAGCTTTCTTT.

This chain uses TRBV18 with TRBJ2-7, with TRBD1 matching over 7 bases. V dropped 3 bases and J dropped 3; count of bases not matched to a gene: 2. The CDR3 is 13 residues long. Germline assignment: CDR1 KGHSH and CDR2 LQKENI. CDR3 bases: TGTGCCAGCTCACCGGGACAGAGCTACGAGCAGTACTTC. It yields the protein CASSPGQSYEQYF.

The V and J genes are TRBV27 and TRBJ2-1; the D gene is possibly TRBD2 (5 bases). Germline CDR1 reads MNHEY; CDR2 reads SMNVEV (reference sequence). The V end was cut by 0 bases, the J end by 5 bases, with 5 bases between. The CDR3 has 13 amino acids. CDR3 nucleotide sequence: TGTGCCAGCAGTTTATCCGGGAACAATGAGCAGTTCTTC. Protein: CASSLSGNNEQFF.

This sequence joins TRBV27 and TRBJ1-4; perhaps TRBD1 as D (6 bases). Trimming shortened V by 5 bases and J by 8 bases, and 18 bases separated the two germline ends. In germline, CDR1 is MNHEY, CDR2 SMNVEV (reference sequence). The CDR3 runs to 15 residues. The CDR3 reads CASSPTRGLREKLFF. CDR3 coding DNA: TGTGCCAGCAGTCCCACCAGGGGATTAAGGGAAAAACTGTTTTTT.